In its sample, the clone carrying this T cell receptor (beta chain) was seen a few times. Its antigen is not identified. The authors used template switching to add a universal primer site and gave cDNA unique molecular identifiers. TCRdb ran MiXCR on the 5' RACE reads and lists one entry per CDR3 protein. In the table there are 280,000 or so distinct CDR3 sequences, 6.5% to 9.5% of which are singletons. The CDR3 is made up of 16 amino acids. V trimming: 5 bases; J trimming: 3 bases; junction bases outside the gene matches: 10. Germline CDR1 reads MDHEN; CDR2 reads SYDVKM. The data belong to a study of identical twins. Study outcomes and limitations: Insertions were fewer in abundant cord blood beta clonotypes, whereas memory repertoires showed none of this pattern. Some out-of-frame alpha sequences were shared by twins, and these showed excess low generation probability.

The sample was also linked to a second study, of yellow fever vaccine responses in identical twins.

The receptor comes from a woman aged 18-29 years in good health. The chain employs TRBV28 and TRBJ2-1, with 7 bases lining up with TRBD1. Sequenced material: memory (CD45RO+) T cells sorted from blood. CDR3 loop: CASSPQGITFYNEQFF. As DNA, the CDR3 is TGTGCCAGCAGTCCACAGGGGATTACTTTCTACAATGAGCAGTTCTTC.